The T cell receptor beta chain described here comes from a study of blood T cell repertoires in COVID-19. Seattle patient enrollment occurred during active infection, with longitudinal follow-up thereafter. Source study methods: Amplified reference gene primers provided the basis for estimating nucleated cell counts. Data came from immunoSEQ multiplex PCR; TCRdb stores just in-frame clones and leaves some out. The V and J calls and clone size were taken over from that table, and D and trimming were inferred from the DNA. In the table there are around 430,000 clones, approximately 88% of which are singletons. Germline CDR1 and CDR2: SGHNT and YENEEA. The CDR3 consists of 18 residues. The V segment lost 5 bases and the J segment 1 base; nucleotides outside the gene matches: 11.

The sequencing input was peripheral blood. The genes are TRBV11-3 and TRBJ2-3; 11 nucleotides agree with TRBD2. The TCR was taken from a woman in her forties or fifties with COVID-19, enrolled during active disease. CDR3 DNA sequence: TGTGCCAGCAGCAGACGAGCCTTGGGACTAGCGGGCACAGATACGCAGTATTTT. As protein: CASSRRALGLAGTDTQYF.